The 23 T cell receptor beta chains reported below all come from one sample, sequenced in a study of blood T cell repertoires in COVID-19. The assay was immunoSEQ multiplex PCR, and TCRdb's table has in-frame clones only and misses some. Altogether 200,000 to 250,000 clones are present, around 86% being singletons, with the ten largest covering 2% to 2.5%. The material sequenced was peripheral blood. These receptors all stem from a young man who had recovered from COVID-19.

V gene TRBV5-1 combines with J gene TRBJ2-3, with D tentatively TRBD2 (6 bases). The CDR3 totals 15 residues. Trimming removed 0 bases at V and 4 bases at J, with 12 bases between. Germline loops: CDR1 SGHRS, CDR2 YFSETQ. In DNA form, the CDR3 reads TGCGCCAGCAGCTTGGGGCGGGGTGGGGCAGATACGCAGTATTTT. Translation: CASSLGRGGADTQYF. Together with reference TRBV5-1 and TRBJ2-3, the CDR3 gives the full variable domain: KAGVTQTPRYLIKTRGQQVTLSCSPISGHRSVSWYQQTPGQGLQFLFEYFSETQRNKGNFPGRFSGRQFSNSRSEMNVSTLELGDSALYLCASSLGRGGADTQYFGPGTRLTVL.

This clone was counted between two and nine times. The chain employs TRBV14 and TRBJ1-2; 9 bases are a match to TRBD1. V was pared by 0 bases and J by 4 bases, with 3 bases of the junction left unmatched. The CDR3 is made up of 15 amino acids. Germline values: CDR1 SGHDN, CDR2 FVKESK. This chain's CDR3 is CASSQEGQGGYGYTF. The DNA of the CDR3 is TGTGCCAGCAGCCAAGAGGGACAGGGTGGCTATGGCTACACCTTC.

The chain employs TRBV5-1 and TRBJ2-1, with D tentatively TRBD2 (5 bases). The germline V gene has CDR1 SGHRS and CDR2 YFSETQ. This CDR3 spans 17 amino acids. Trimming pared 1 base from V and 0 bases from J, leaving 14 bases between. CDR3 protein: CASSLTGVRDSYNEQFF. The CDR3 DNA reads TGCGCCAGCAGCTTGACCGGAGTGAGGGACTCCTACAATGAGCAGTTCTTC. Full variable domain (remainder filled in from reference TRBV5-1 and TRBJ2-1): KAGVTQTPRYLIKTRGQQVTLSCSPISGHRSVSWYQQTPGQGLQFLFEYFSETQRNKGNFPGRFSGRQFSNSRSEMNVSTLELGDSALYLCASSLTGVRDSYNEQFFGPGTRLTVL.

The rearrangement links TRBV24-1 to TRBJ1-2, with D maybe TRBD1 (6 bases). CDR1 KGHDR and CDR2 SFDVKD come from the germline V gene. V was shortened by 6 bases and J by 0 bases, with 22 bases between the two germline ends. The CDR3 is 18 residues long. The CDR3 spells CATSPPPGQHHTNYGYTF. CDR3 sequence (DNA): TGTGCCACCAGTCCGCCTCCGGGACAACATCACACTAACTATGGCTACACCTTC.

The rearrangement links TRBV6-5 to TRBJ1-1, with D perhaps TRBD1 (6 bases). This CDR3 comprises 12 residues. Germline-derived CDR1 and CDR2 are MNHEY and SVGAGI. V was clipped by 8 bases and J by 2 bases, with 9 bases between them. DNA of the CDR3: TGTGCCAGCGGACAGTTAAACACTGAAGCTTTCTTT. Translation gives CASGQLNTEAFF.

This chain connects TRBV19 to TRBJ1-1, with 7 bases that match TRBD1. This CDR3 has 14 amino acids. Trimming cost V 4 bases and J 4 bases; bases outside gene matches: 6. Germline V gene data show CDR1 as LNHDA and CDR2 as SQIVND (reference sequence). The CDR3 DNA is TGTGCCAGTAGTAACAGGGGTGTTGGCACTGAAGCTTTCTTT. This codes for CASSNRGVGTEAFF.

The V call is TRBV10-1, the J call TRBJ2-1; D is unclear. V lost 4 bases and J 5 bases, leaving 3 bases between the germline ends. The germline gives CDR1 WNHNN, CDR2 SYGVQD (reference sequence). There are 11 residues in the CDR3. The CDR3 loop is CASSGDNEQFF. For the CDR3, the DNA is TGCGCCAGCAGTGGAGACAATGAGCAGTTCTTC.

The chain carries TRBV7-2 and TRBJ1-2; no clear D. Per the germline V gene, CDR1 is SGHTA and CDR2 is FQGNSA. V lost 1 base to trimming and J lost 8 bases, with 14 bases between them. CDR3 length: 14 amino acids. CDR3 amino acids: CASSLVQSSSGYTF. As DNA, the CDR3 is TGTGCCAGCAGCTTAGTACAGTCAAGCTCAGGCTACACCTTC.

The chain carries TRBV5-1 and TRBJ2-2; perhaps TRBD1 as D (5 bases). Germline values: CDR1 SGHRS, CDR2 YFSETQ. CDR3 size: 13 residues. Trimming stripped 3 bases from V and 5 bases from J, with 8 bases between. The CDR3 DNA follows: TGCGCCAGCAGCTCCCAGGGTACCGGGGAGCTGTTTTTT. It codes for CASSSQGTGELFF.

The chain uses TRBV6-5 and TRBJ2-2; possible D gene TRBD1, 5 bases. The CDR3 runs 16 residues. Trimming left V 0 bases short and J 7 bases short, with 15 bases between. The germline V gene has CDR1 MNHEY and CDR2 SVGAGI. CDR3 amino acids: CASSYSRPGPFGELFF. The DNA for the CDR3 is TGTGCCAGCAGTTACTCACGGCCAGGGCCTTTCGGGGAGCTGTTTTTT.

The chain combines TRBV7-9 with TRBJ1-4; TRBD1 matches at 10 bases. The CDR3 spans 15 residues. Germline CDR1 is SEHNR and CDR2 is FQNEAQ (reference sequence). V lost 5 bases and J lost 7; bases outside the gene matches: 7. CDR3 sequence reads: CASSADRGFVEKLFF. The CDR3 DNA reads TGTGCCAGCAGCGCGGACAGGGGGTTCGTTGAAAAACTGTTTTTT.

The chain has TRBV5-1 and TRBJ1-4; D is unresolved. The ends were cut back, 7 bases at V and 1 base at J, with 20 bases in the middle. CDR1 is SGHRS, CDR2 YFSETQ, per germline. The CDR3 totals 17 residues. CDR3 nucleotide sequence: TGCGCCAGCTCCCCAGGTTGGGCCGGGGAAACTAATGAAAAACTGTTTTTT. It yields the protein CASSPGWAGETNEKLFF.

The rearrangement uses TRBV7-9 and TRBJ1-1; maybe TRBD1 (5 bases). CDR1 is SEHNR and CDR2 is FQNEAQ in the germline V gene (reference sequence). This CDR3 comprises 13 residues. Trimming left V 1 base short and J 5 bases short, with 8 bases between. CDR3 loop: CASSLDRQTEAFF. CDR3 sequence (DNA): TGTGCCAGCAGCTTAGACAGGCAGACTGAAGCTTTCTTT.

This clone was picked up a small number of times. The rearrangement uses TRBV4-2 and TRBJ1-5; D perhaps matches TRBD1 (5 bases). Per the germline V gene, CDR1 is LGHNA and CDR2 is YNFKEQ. The CDR3 loop spans 15 amino acids. The V gene lost 1 base and the J gene lost 5 bases, with 12 bases spanning the gap. Here the CDR3 reads CASSQASGVDQPQHF. The CDR3 region has the DNA TGTGCCAGCAGCCAAGCATCGGGGGTGGATCAGCCCCAGCATTTT.

CDR3 residues: CASSYGRGDTEAFF. The CDR3 DNA follows: TGCGCCAGCAGCTACGGACGGGGGGACACTGAAGCTTTCTTT. The chain uses TRBV5-1 and TRBJ1-1; possible D gene TRBD1, 5 bases. Germline V lookup: CDR1 SGHRS, CDR2 YFSETQ. CDR3 length equals 14 residues. Trimming removed 3 bases at V and 3 bases at J, with 12 bases between. Full variable domain (remainder filled in from reference TRBV5-1 and TRBJ1-1): KAGVTQTPRYLIKTRGQQVTLSCSPISGHRSVSWYQQTPGQGLQFLFEYFSETQRNKGNFPGRFSGRQFSNSRSEMNVSTLELGDSALYLCASSYGRGDTEAFFGQGTRLTVV.

The V and J genes are TRBV6-2 or TRBV6-3 and TRBJ2-5, with D tentatively TRBD2 (5 bases). This CDR3 has 16 amino acids. V lost 0 bases and J lost 4, with 15 bases in between. Germline V gene lookup returns CDR1 MNHEY and CDR2 SVGEGT. The CDR3 region is CASSYSPLAPPETQYF. The CDR3 bases are TGTGCCAGCAGTTACTCTCCGCTAGCCCCCCCAGAGACCCAGTACTTC.

This rearrangement joins TRBV5-1 to TRBJ2-1, with 7 bases fitting TRBD1. Germline CDR1 is SGHRS and CDR2 is YFSETQ. Unmatched junction bases numbered 4, after V lost 3 bases and J lost 7 bases. The CDR3 has 13 amino acids. In DNA, the CDR3 is TGCGCCAGCAGCTGGGGACAGCCAAATGAGCAGTTCTTC. This codes for CASSWGQPNEQFF.

The J gene is TRBJ2-3, the V gene TRBV29-1, with unresolved D. V was pared by 7 bases and J by 6 bases, with 8 bases between. Germline loops: CDR1 SQVTM, CDR2 ANQGSEA. This CDR3 region has 10 residues. The DNA for the CDR3 is TGCAGCGGGGGTCGGGATACGCAGTATTTT. This codes for CSGGRDTQYF.

This rearrangement joins TRBV5-4 to TRBJ2-5, with 7 bases identical to TRBD1. The germline gives CDR1 SGHNT, CDR2 YYREEE (reference sequence). The CDR3 consists of 16 residues. V was clipped by 2 bases and J by 3 bases; unmatched bases: 10. CDR3 amino acids: CASSFQGRQGEETQYF. The CDR3 bases are TGTGCCAGCAGCTTCCAGGGTAGACAGGGCGAAGAGACCCAGTACTTC.

This chain connects TRBV6-5 to TRBJ2-1, with 8 bases that match TRBD1. Germline V lookup: CDR1 MNHEY, CDR2 SVGAGI. This CDR3 has 15 residues. V was clipped by 6 bases and J by 6 bases; unmatched bases: 10. This CDR3 reads CASSRGQELGNEQFF. CDR3 in DNA: TGTGCCAGCAGCAGGGGGCAAGAATTGGGCAATGAGCAGTTCTTC.

The chain carries TRBV9 and TRBJ1-2; D perhaps matches TRBD1 (6 bases). CDR3 length: 15 amino acids. The V gene lost 3 bases and the J gene lost 8 bases, with 20 bases spanning the gap. CDR1 SGDLS and CDR2 YYNGEE come from the germline V gene. The CDR3 bases are TGTGCCAGCAGCGAGGGGGGGGACCGCCTCGAAGGCTACACCTTC. Translated, it gives CASSEGGDRLEGYTF. Drawing the rest from reference TRBV9 and TRBJ1-2, the complete variable domain is DSGVTQTPKHLITATGQRVTLRCSPRSGDLSVYWYQQSLDQGLQFLIQYYNGEERAKGNILERFSAQQFPDLHSELNLSSLELGDSALYFCASSEGGDRLEGYTFGSGTRLTVV.

The V gene is TRBV9, the J gene TRBJ2-2; TRBD1 aligns across 7 bases. CDR1 is SGDLS and CDR2 is YYNGEE in the germline V gene. CDR3 length: 15 residues. The V segment lost 1 base and the J segment 3 bases; nucleotides outside the gene matches: 3. CDR3: CASSVQGDYTGELFF. The CDR3 region has the DNA TGTGCCAGCAGCGTACAGGGGGATTACACCGGGGAGCTGTTTTTT. Complete variable domain (other parts from reference TRBV9 and TRBJ2-2): DSGVTQTPKHLITATGQRVTLRCSPRSGDLSVYWYQQSLDQGLQFLIQYYNGEERAKGNILERFSAQQFPDLHSELNLSSLELGDSALYFCASSVQGDYTGELFFGEGSRLTVL.

The V and J genes are TRBV5-1 and TRBJ2-5, with 11 bases identical to TRBD2. The CDR3 runs 17 residues. V dropped 4 bases and J dropped 6; count of bases not matched to a gene: 14. Per germline, CDR1 SGHRS and CDR2 YFSETQ. CDR3 nucleotides: TGCGCCAGCAGCCGCGAGACCCTAGCGGGGGGCGGGAAGACCCAGTACTTC. It translates to CASSRETLAGGGKTQYF.